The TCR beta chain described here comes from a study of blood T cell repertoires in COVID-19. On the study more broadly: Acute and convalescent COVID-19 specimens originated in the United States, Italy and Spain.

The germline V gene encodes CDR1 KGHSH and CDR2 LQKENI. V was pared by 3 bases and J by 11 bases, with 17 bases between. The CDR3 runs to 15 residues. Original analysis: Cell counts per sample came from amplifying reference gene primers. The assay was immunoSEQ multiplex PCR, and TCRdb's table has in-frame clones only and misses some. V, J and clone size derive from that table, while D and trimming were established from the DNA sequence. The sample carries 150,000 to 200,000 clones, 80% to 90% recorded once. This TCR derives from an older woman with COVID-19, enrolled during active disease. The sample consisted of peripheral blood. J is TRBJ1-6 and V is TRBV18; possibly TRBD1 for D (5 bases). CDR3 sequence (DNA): TGTGCCAGCTCACCGGGAGGACAACTGAGGCCACCCCTCCACTTT. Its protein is CASSPGGQLRPPLHF. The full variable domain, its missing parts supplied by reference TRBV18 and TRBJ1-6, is NAGVMQNPRHLVRRRGQEARLRCSPMKGHSHVYWYRQLPEEGLKFMVYLQKENIIDESGMPKERFSAEFPKEGPSILRIQQVVRGDSAAYFCASSPGGQLRPPLHFGNGTRLTVT.